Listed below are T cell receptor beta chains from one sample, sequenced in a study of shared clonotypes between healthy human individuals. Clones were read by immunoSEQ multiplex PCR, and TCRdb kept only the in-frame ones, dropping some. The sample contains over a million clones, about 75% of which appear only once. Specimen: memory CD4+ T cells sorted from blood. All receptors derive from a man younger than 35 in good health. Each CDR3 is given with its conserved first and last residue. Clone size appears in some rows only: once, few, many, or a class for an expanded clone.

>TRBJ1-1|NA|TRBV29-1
CSVAGGNTEAFF
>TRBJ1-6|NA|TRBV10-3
CAIQPDRGGSPLHF
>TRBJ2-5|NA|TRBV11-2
CASSLSGRYQETQYF
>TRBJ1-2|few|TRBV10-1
CASSESRGGGYTF
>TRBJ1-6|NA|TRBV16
CASSQSWRAPLHF
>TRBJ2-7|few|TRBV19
CASSMNGGLGEQYF
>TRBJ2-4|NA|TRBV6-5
CASSTGTSGIEDQYF
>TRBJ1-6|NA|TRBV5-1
CASSKGTGNNSPLHF
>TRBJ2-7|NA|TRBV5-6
CASSRKAEQYF
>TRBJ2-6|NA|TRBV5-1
CASQSDGAGANVLTF
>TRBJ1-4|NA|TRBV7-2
CASSLFGTWDEKLFF
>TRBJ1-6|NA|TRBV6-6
CASNPGSYNSPLHF
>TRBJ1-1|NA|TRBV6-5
CASRRIDGNTEAFF
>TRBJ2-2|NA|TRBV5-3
CARSWAGAGNMTGELFF
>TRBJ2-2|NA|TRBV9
CASSEPGLSKLFF
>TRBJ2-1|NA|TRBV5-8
CASSSMTSGRRNEQFF
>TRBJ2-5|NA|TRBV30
CAWGDEETQYF
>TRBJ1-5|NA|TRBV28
CASSLFSGAGSNQPQHF
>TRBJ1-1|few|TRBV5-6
CASSVGRVRFWLF
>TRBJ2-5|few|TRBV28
CASSAPRGPETQYF
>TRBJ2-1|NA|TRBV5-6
CASSLGAGTSVYNEQFF
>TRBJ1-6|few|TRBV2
CASAGANNSPLHF
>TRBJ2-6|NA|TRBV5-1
CASSFSGSGANVLTF
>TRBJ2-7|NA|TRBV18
CASSPLPPGTGIYEQYF
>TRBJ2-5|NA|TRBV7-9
CASSTDLAGRETQYF
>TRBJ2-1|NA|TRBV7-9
CASSSGALRNEQFF
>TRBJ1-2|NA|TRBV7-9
CASSSSWPTQGNYGYTF
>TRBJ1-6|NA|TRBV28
CAMCTGTSINSPLHF
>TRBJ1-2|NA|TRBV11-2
CASSLDRVSNYGYTF
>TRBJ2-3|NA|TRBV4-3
CASSPYEDGTDTQYF
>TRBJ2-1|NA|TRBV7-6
CASSTPDISTYNEQFF
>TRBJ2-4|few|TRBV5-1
CASSSSPIGGGGIQYF
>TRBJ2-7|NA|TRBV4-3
CASSQEFRTSGRAGEQYF
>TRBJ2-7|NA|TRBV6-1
CASSEGGSRAYEQYF
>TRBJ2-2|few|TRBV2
CASSLGLVTGELFF
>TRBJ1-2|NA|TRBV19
CASSDLYGYTF
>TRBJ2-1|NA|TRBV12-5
CASGLAITGDSYNEQFF
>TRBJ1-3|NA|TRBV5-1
CASSSEGSSGNTIYF
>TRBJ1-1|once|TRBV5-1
CASNPGGRGTEAFF
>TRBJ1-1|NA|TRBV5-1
CASSLGQVNTEAFF
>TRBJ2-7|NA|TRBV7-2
CASSLERSSYEQYF
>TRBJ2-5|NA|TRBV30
CAWSGLGTGEETQYF
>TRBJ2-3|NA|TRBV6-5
CATRQGGTDTQYF
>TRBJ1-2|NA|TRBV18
CASSPNGPSGGYTF
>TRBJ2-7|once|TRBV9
CASSGQAGGGFYEQYF
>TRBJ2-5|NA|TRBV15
CATSRGVTETQYF
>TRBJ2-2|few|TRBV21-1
CASPSGGDTGELFF
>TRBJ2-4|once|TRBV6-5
CASSPGTVKNIQYF
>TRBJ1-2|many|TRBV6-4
CASSAESGKSFYGYTF
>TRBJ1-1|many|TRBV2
CASSIQGQGWAEAFF
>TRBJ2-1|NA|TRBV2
CASSVDRTTNNEQFF
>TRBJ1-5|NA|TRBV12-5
CASGLPPDFPPQHF
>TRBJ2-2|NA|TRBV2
CASSETGTGTGELFF